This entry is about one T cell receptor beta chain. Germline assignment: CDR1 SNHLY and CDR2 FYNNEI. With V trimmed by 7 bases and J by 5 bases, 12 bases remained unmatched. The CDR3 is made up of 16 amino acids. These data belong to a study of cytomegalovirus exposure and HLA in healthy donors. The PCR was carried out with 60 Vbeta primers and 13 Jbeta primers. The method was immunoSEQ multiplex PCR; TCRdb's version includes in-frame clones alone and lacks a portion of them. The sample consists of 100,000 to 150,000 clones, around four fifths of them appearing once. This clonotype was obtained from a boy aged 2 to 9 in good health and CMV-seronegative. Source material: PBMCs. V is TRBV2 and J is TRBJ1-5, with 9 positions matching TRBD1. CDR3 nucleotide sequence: TGTGCCAGCACGGGGGACAGGGAAATTTACTATCAGCCCCAGCATTTT. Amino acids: CASTGDREIYYQPQHF.